This TCR beta chain was profiled in a study of T cell responses to AZD1222 COVID-19 vaccine. This table comes from immunoSEQ multiplex PCR, and its TCRdb copy is limited to in-frame clones, with some not included. The sample holds some 80,000 clones, around 88% seen once. Trimming at V came to 2 bases and at J to 0 bases, leaving 2 bases not matched to a gene. The CDR3 length is 15 residues. The germline V gene has CDR1 SGHKS and CDR2 YYEKEE (reference sequence). Regarding the study as a whole: None of the repertoires were sampled until the peak T cell response had passed. Among the donors, most were white British and more were female, and clonal diversity was possibly underestimated. In the spike-specific TCR repertoire, nearly half reportedly target unmutated variant regions.

As to this clone: Its specificity is unknown.

The chain links TRBV5-5 to TRBJ2-7; TRBD2 agrees at 10 bases. The specimen was peripheral blood, collected 28 days after the second dose of the MenACWY control vaccine. The sequence was collected from an adult who received the MenACWY meningococcal vaccine as a control. CDR3 protein: CASSFSGGTSYEQYF. The CDR3 coding sequence is TGTGCCAGCAGCTTTAGCGGGGGGACCTCCTACGAGCAGTACTTC.